The entry that follows covers one T cell receptor beta chain sequence. As yet, its antigen is unknown. The data originate from a study of CD8 T cells in Susac syndrome. Study overall: When blood was drawn, patients with Susac syndrome were on intravenous immunoglobulin alone, on corticosteroids, or therapy-naive.

It was negative isolation that provided the CD8+ and CD4+ T cells, whereas TEMRA cells were enriched by FACS. An input of about 0.5 to 1 ug of RNA was subjected to reverse transcription using random hexamers. One entry per CDR3 protein, called by TCRdb with MiXCR from the immunoSEQ multiplex PCR reads. This table has around 170,000 distinct CDR3 sequences, approximately 94% appearing once. Trimming stripped 3 bases from V and 0 bases from J, with 12 bases between. Germline values: CDR1 SNHLY, CDR2 FYNNEI. CDR3 length: 15 residues. Study-level points and caveats: The CD4+ T cell repertoires in Susac syndrome were not clonally expanded.

The genes are TRBV2 and TRBJ2-7, with D tentatively TRBD2 (5 bases). This receptor was identified in a human donor with Susac syndrome. Sequencing was carried out using CD4+ T cells from PBMCs. The CDR3 DNA follows: TGTGCCAGCAGTGACCGAGGGCGACTCTCCTACGAGCAGTACTTC. This sequence encodes CASSDRGRLSYEQYF.